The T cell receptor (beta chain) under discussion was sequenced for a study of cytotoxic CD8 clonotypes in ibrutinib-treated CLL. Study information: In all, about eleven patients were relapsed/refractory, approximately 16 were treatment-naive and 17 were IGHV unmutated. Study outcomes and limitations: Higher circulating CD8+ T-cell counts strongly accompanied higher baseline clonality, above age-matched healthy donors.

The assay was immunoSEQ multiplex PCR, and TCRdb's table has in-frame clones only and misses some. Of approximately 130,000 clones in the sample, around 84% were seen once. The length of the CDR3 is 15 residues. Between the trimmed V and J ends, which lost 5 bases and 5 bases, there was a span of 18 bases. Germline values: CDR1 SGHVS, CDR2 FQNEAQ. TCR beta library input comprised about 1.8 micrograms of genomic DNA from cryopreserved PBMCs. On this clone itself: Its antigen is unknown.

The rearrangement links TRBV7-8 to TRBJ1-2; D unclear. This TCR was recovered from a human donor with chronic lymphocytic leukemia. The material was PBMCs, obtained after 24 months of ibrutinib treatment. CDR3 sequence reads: CASSPEPHFTYGYTF. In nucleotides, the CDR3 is TGTGCCAGCAGCCCCGAACCCCATTTCACTTATGGCTACACCTTC.